This TCR beta chain was identified during a study of blood T cell repertoires in COVID-19. V shed 5 bases and J shed 7 bases, with 18 bases lying between them. The CDR3 contains 16 residues. CDR1 and CDR2 from the germline V gene are SGHTA and FQGTGA. The protocol was immunoSEQ multiplex PCR, while the TCRdb copy is restricted to in-frame clones and leaves out a portion. The sample holds about 120,000 clones, less than 90% seen once. The study drew participants aged about 18 to 89 years from roughly 25 US areas. Input material: PBMCs or T cells enriched from blood (not recorded which). This receptor was taken from a woman in her 30s who had recovered from COVID-19. The chain carries TRBV7-3 and TRBJ1-6; the D is unclear. The CDR3 is CASSANGPGLNSPLHF. The CDR3 nucleotides read TGTGCCAGCAGCGCAAATGGCCCGGGTCTAAATTCACCCCTCCACTTT.